This T cell receptor beta chain originates from a study of blood T cell repertoires in COVID-19. Here immunoSEQ multiplex PCR was the method, and the copy in TCRdb shows in-frame clones only, minus some. This sample yields about 43,000 clones, of which around 90% are seen a single time; roughly a tenth belongs to the top ten. CDR3 length: 15 amino acids. Germline assignment: CDR1 LNHDA and CDR2 SQIVND (reference sequence). V dropped 6 bases and J dropped 5 bases, with 19 bases sitting between them. V usage is TRBV19 and J usage is TRBJ1-1; possibly TRBD1 for D (5 bases). This receptor was taken from an elderly woman with active COVID-19. Sequenced material: peripheral blood. The DNA for the CDR3 is TGTGCCAGTAGGGACGTTGGACAAAGTTGGACTGAAGCTTTCTTT. Translation: CASRDVGQSWTEAFF.